The present T cell receptor beta chain was sequenced within a study of T cell repertoires in cytomegalovirus infection. Study-wide context: Based on public TCR beta signatures, there were indications of CMV infection and of a matching HLA type. Findings of the study overall: There were HLA-C-restricted CMV-specific TCR beta clonotypes dominating the ex vivo response. CMV carriers having the relevant HLA were flagged by cumulative public TCR beta family frequency.

This clonotype was picked up a small number of times. No antigen is known for it. This CDR3 is built from 15 residues. Trimming took off 5 bases at V and 3 bases at J, with 13 bases between the two ends. CDR1 MDHEN and CDR2 SYDVKM come from the germline V gene. TCRdb itself ran the reads through MiXCR, one entry per CDR3 protein. Of some 600,000 distinct CDR3 sequences in the sample, 20% to 25% were seen once. The sequence derives from a human donor in good health (CMV status not recorded). Some clones in this sample may be carry-over from other donors' samples. The specimen was CD8+ T cells from PBMCs. This sequence joins TRBV28 and TRBJ2-2; tentative D call: TRBD2 (6 bases). The CDR3 nucleotides are TGTGCCAGCAGTAGACATCCGGGGGACACCGGGGAGCTGTTTTTT. Protein: CASSRHPGDTGELFF. The variable domain in full, completed from reference TRBV28 and TRBJ2-2, reads DVKVTQSSRYLVKRTGEKVFLECVQDMDHENMFWYRQDPGLGLRLIYFSYDVKMKEKGDIPEGYSVSREKKERFSLILESASTNQTSMYLCASSRHPGDTGELFFGEGSRLTVL.